Described below is a single TCR beta chain sequence and its context. Its antigen remains unidentified. One junction end does not reproduce the germline sequence, and a read error may be involved. The graft tissue was processed, and this released both intraepithelial and lamina propria lymphocytes. The source of the sample is a study of graft-versus-host responses after intestinal transplantation. Overall study: Among the recipients, transplants were multivisceral, liver-intestinal, or isolated intestinal. The recipients all started with anti-thymocyte globulin induction and then took tacrolimus and steroids for 3 to 4 years.

Study findings and constraints: Recipient marrow contained GvH clones, some of which appeared first in ileum or blood. Clonal ratios of graft-versus-host to host-versus-graft in allografts were high for patients exhibiting graft-donor T cell macrochimerism.

Generated by immunoSEQ multiplex PCR, the TCRdb table keeps only in-frame clones and is missing some. The data show about 5,600 clones, about 75% seen once. The germline CDR1 and CDR2 sequences are SGHAT and FQNNGV. CDR3 length: 13 amino acids. Sequenced material: ileum tissue, taken about 240 days after intestinal transplant. The chain carries TRBV11-2 and TRBJ2-7; D gene unclear. The sequence derives from a human patient who received an intestinal transplant, so some T cells may come from the graft donor. The DNA for the CDR3 is TGTGCCAGCAGCTTGGGCATCTCCTGCGAGCAGTATTTC. Translating it yields CASSLGISCEQYF.